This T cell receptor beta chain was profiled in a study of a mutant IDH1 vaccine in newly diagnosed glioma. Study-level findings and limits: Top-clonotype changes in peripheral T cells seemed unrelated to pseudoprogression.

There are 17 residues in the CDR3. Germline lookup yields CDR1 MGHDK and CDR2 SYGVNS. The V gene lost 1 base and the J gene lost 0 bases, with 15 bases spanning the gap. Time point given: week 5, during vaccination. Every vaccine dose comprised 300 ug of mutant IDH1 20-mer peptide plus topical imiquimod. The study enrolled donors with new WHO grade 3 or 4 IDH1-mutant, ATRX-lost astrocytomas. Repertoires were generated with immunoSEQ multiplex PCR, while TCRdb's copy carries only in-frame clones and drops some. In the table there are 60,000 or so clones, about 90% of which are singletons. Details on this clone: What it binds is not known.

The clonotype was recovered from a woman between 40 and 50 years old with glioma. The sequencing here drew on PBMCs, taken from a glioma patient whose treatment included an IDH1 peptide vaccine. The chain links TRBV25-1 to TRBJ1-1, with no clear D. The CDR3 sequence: CASSESSPRRLNTEAFF. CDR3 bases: TGTGCCAGCAGTGAATCTTCCCCGCGGCGACTGAACACTGAAGCTTTCTTT.